The clone carrying this TCR beta chain was recorded at least ten times. The data originate from a study of regulatory T cells in long-lasting Graves disease. Study summary: Antithyroid drugs had been given to newly diagnosed Graves' patients for under 3 months.

Sequencing libraries for TCR beta were prepared with iRepertoire HTBI primers and Arm-PCR of CDR3 regions. As originally analysed: From all samples, identification returned over 11 TRBJ and 60 to 80 TRBV segments. TCRdb ran MiXCR on the multiplex PCR reads and lists one entry per CDR3 protein. The V and J calls come from TCRdb's annotation, not from the publication. Found here are hundreds of thousands of distinct CDR3 sequences, 15% to 20% of them singletons; the top ten hold about 39%. Time point: newly diagnosed GD, antithyroid drugs for less than 3 months. There was RNA extracted from PBMCs, and the TCR library was made from it. The germline V and J ends were trimmed by 8 bases and 4 bases, with 15 bases remaining between them. The CDR3 is 13 amino acids.

This sequence was found in a female donor with Graves disease. The chain combines TRBV12-3 or TRBV12-4 with TRBJ2-7; D possibly matches TRBD1 or TRBD2 (5 bases each). The sample in question was peripheral blood mononuclear cells (PBMCs), obtained at new diagnosis, from a patient treated with antithyroid drugs. The CDR3 spells CASAGTPRYEQYF. CDR3 bases: TGTGCCAGCGCCGGGACCCCTAGGTACGAGCAGTACTTC.